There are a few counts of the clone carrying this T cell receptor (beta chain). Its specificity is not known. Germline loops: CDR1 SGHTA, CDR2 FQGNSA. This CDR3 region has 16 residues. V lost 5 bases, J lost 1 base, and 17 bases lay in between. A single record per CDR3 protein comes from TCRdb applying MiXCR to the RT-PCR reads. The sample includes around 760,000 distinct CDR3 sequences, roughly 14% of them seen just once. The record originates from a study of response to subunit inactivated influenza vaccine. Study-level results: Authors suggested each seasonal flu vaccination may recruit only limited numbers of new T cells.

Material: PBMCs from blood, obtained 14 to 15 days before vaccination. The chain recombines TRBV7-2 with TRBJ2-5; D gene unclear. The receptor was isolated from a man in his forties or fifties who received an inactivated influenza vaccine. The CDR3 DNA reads TGTGCCAGCAGCCTTCACTCCCGGTCTGCCCAAGAGACCCAGTACTTC. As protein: CASSLHSRSAQETQYF.